Presented here are 26 T cell receptor beta chains from one specimen sequenced in a study of regulatory T cells in long-lasting Graves disease. Arm-PCR of CDR3 regions and iRepertoire HTBI primers were used to build TCR beta libraries. MiXCR was run by TCRdb on the multiplex PCR reads, yielding one entry per CDR3 protein. The repertoire holds 400,000 to 450,000 distinct CDR3 sequences, with 23% as singletons. Time point defined: persistent/refractory GD, antithyroid drugs over 5 years with positive TRAb. Researchers made the TCR library from RNA that was extracted from PBMCs. This material consisted of peripheral blood mononuclear cells (PBMCs), taken when the disease was refractory, from a patient treated with antithyroid drugs. The source of these receptors is a female donor with Graves disease.

This clonotype has only one observation. This clone may be a read error of a much larger clone one base away. V gene TRBV3-1 combines with J gene TRBJ2-7; D is perhaps TRBD2 (5 bases). The CDR3 runs 15 residues. In germline, CDR1 is LGHDT, CDR2 YNNKEL (reference sequence). The CDR3 loop reads CASSPEQRSSYKQYF. The CDR3 DNA reads as TGTGCCAGCAGCCCCGAGCAGCGGAGCTCCTACAAGCAGTACTTC.

This clonotype was counted many times. The chain joins TRBV20-1 to TRBJ1-2; D remains ambiguous. Germline CDR1 reads DFQATT; CDR2 reads SNEGSKA (reference sequence). CDR3 length: 13 residues. Trimming shortened V by 5 bases and J by 3 bases, and 13 bases separated the two germline ends. The CDR3 DNA reads as TGCAGTGCTCGCCGCGAGACCGACTATGGCTACACCTTC. This codes for CSARRETDYGYTF.

A word on this clonotype: A read error is possible here, since a much larger clone lies one base away. The genes are TRBV7-2 and TRBJ1-4; D remains unclear. This CDR3 region has 14 residues. Per germline, CDR1 SGHTA and CDR2 FQGNSA. The CDR3 DNA reads as TGTGCCAGCAGCTTAGACCGCACCCGTGAAGAACTGTTTTTT. This translates into CASSLDRTREELFF.

This clonotype was observed at least ten times. The genes are TRBV6-5 and TRBJ1-1; D is undetermined. Trimming removed 0 bases at V and 9 bases at J, with 8 bases between. Germline CDR1 and CDR2: MNHEY and SVGAGI. CDR3 length: 12 residues. The CDR3 loop is CASSYSHGQAFF. In DNA form, the CDR3 reads TGTGCCAGCAGTTACTCCCACGGACAAGCTTTCTTT.

The chain combines TRBV5-5 with TRBJ2-2; D is possibly TRBD1 (5 bases). Trimming took off 6 bases at V and 5 bases at J, with 23 bases between the two ends. This CDR3 is 17 amino acids long. Germline-derived CDR1 and CDR2 are SGHKS and YYEKEE (reference sequence). DNA of the CDR3: TGTGCCAGCACCTTCCCAGATCAAGGGGCGCGAACCGGGGAGCTGTTTTTT. Translating it yields CASTFPDQGARTGELFF. Full variable domain (missing parts from reference TRBV5-5 and TRBJ2-2): DAGVTQSPTHLIKTRGQQVTLRCSPISGHKSVSWYQQVLGQGPQFIFQYYEKEERGRGNFPDRFSARQFPNYSSELNVNALLLGDSALYLCASTFPDQGARTGELFFGEGSRLTVL.

The sample holds a few counts of this clonotype. The rearrangement uses TRBV19 and TRBJ2-7; D perhaps matches TRBD2 (6 bases). V shed 5 bases and J shed 0 bases, with 20 bases lying between them. The germline gives CDR1 LNHDA, CDR2 SQIVND (reference sequence). This CDR3 has 17 amino acids. DNA of the CDR3: TGTGCCAGTAGTCCCTCCGGGAGCGGCCGCCTCTCCTACGAGCAGTACTTC. Protein sequence: CASSPSGSGRLSYEQYF.

V usage is TRBV25-1 and J usage is TRBJ2-5, with D perhaps assigned TRBD1 or TRBD2 (5 bases each). Near its end, the DNA agrees better with TRBJ2-7, so the J call may be wrong. The germline gives CDR1 MGHDK, CDR2 SYGVNS. This CDR3 has 13 residues. Here the CDR3 DNA reads TGTGCCTCGTCCCGGGGCAGCGACTACGAGCAGTACTTC. Translation gives CASSRGSDYEQYF.

The V call is TRBV9, the J call TRBJ1-1; D unclear. Between the trimmed V and J ends, which lost 7 bases and 1 base, there was a span of 14 bases. This CDR3 contains 14 residues. Germline V gene data show CDR1 as SGDLS and CDR2 as YYNGEE. The CDR3 DNA reads TGTGCCAGCTCAAGTTCACCAAGGAACACTGAAGCTTTCTTT. This gives the protein CASSSSPRNTEAFF.

The CDR3 bases are TGTGCCAGCAGGAAGGGGGAAAACTCCTACGAGCAGTACTTC. It encodes CASRKGENSYEQYF. V gene TRBV6-1 combines with J gene TRBJ2-7; maybe TRBD1 (6 bases). This CDR3 is built from 14 residues. The germline V and J ends were trimmed by 6 bases and 0 bases, with 12 bases remaining between them. The germline V gene encodes CDR1 MNHNS and CDR2 SASEGT.

The chain is built from TRBV24-1 and TRBJ2-2; maybe TRBD1 (5 bases). This CDR3 comprises 15 residues. Germline V lookup: CDR1 KGHDR, CDR2 SFDVKD. The ends were cut back, 3 bases at V and 5 bases at J, with 12 bases in the middle. The DNA of the CDR3 is TGTGCCACCAGTGATGTCGGAGCAGGGACCGGGGAGCTGTTTTTT. Residues: CATSDVGAGTGELFF.

J is TRBJ2-5 and V is TRBV2; 8 bases fit TRBD1. Germline V gene lookup returns CDR1 SNHLY and CDR2 FYNNEI. The ends lost 3 bases at V and 0 bases at J; junction bases unmatched: 12. The CDR3 is made up of 18 amino acids. The CDR3, as DNA: TGTGCCAGCAGTGATATGCCTGGTTCAGGGGGCTACCAAGAGACCCAGTACTTC. Protein sequence: CASSDMPGSGGYQETQYF.

Ten or more counts support this clonotype. The V call is TRBV28, the J call TRBJ2-5, with 7 nucleotides matching TRBD1. The J segment lost 5 bases and the V segment lost 6 bases, leaving 6 bases of the junction unmatched. CDR1 MDHEN and CDR2 SYDVKM come from the germline V gene. The CDR3 extends over 13 amino acids. CDR3 sequence (DNA): TGTGCCAGCAGACAGACAGGGTTTGAGACCCAGTACTTC. It specifies CASRQTGFETQYF.

This clonotype was detected ten times or more. V is TRBV10-3 and J is TRBJ2-5, with a weak D call TRBD1 (5 bases). Trimming removed 6 bases at V and 4 bases at J, with 15 bases between. Germline values: CDR1 ENHRY, CDR2 SYGVKD. This CDR3 has 14 amino acids. The CDR3 loop is CAISSRDSLETQYF. As DNA, the CDR3 is TGTGCCATCAGCTCCCGCGACAGCCTAGAGACCCAGTACTTC.

The chain combines TRBV10-3 with TRBJ1-1; D is unclear. The CDR3 runs 15 residues. Between the trimmed V and J ends, which lost 3 bases and 4 bases, there was a span of 15 bases. Germline CDR1 reads ENHRY; CDR2 reads SYGVKD. As DNA, the CDR3 is TGTGCCATCAGTGACCCGGTCGCGGGTGGCACTGAAGCTTTCTTT. It specifies CAISDPVAGGTEAFF.

This clonotype appeared many times. The chain couples TRBV20-1 to TRBJ2-7, with TRBD1 matching over 8 bases. The CDR3 runs 16 residues. Germline V gene lookup returns CDR1 DFQATT and CDR2 SNEGSKA (reference sequence). The ends lost 0 bases at V and 0 bases at J; junction bases unmatched: 7. CDR3 protein: CSARDLRTGSSYEQYF. CDR3 sequence (DNA): TGCAGTGCTAGAGATCTCAGGACAGGGAGCTCCTACGAGCAGTACTTC.

This sequence joins TRBV2 and TRBJ2-1, with a weak D call TRBD2 (6 bases). V lost 4 bases and J 6 bases, leaving 19 bases between the germline ends. This CDR3 region has 16 residues. Per the germline V gene, CDR1 is SNHLY and CDR2 is FYNNEI. The CDR3 nucleotides read TGTGCCAGCAGTGCAACTAGCTCAACAACCTCCAATGAGCAGTTCTTC. Translation: CASSATSSTTSNEQFF.

Turning to this clonotype: A much larger clone is a single base away; this may be a read error. This chain uses TRBV6-1 with TRBJ1-6; TRBD1 matches 8 bases. The CDR3 extends over 13 amino acids. Germline CDR1 is MNHNS and CDR2 is SASEGT. The CDR3: CAIMTGESLPLHF. CDR3 coding DNA: TGTGCGATAATGACAGGGGAAAGTTTACCCCTCCACTTT.

J is TRBJ2-7 and V is TRBV6-9; possibly TRBD1 for D (6 bases). The germline V gene has CDR1 MNHGY and CDR2 SVAAGI. Trimming took 3 bases from V and 0 from J, leaving 12 bases between them. There are 15 residues in the CDR3. Written as DNA, the CDR3 is TGTGCCAGCAGTTACCCAGGACAGAGCTCCTACGAGCAGTACTTC. Amino acids: CASSYPGQSSYEQYF.

This clonotype was counted many times. The J gene is TRBJ1-2, the V gene TRBV2; 8 positions agree with TRBD1. CDR1 SNHLY and CDR2 FYNNEI come from the germline V gene. The CDR3 runs 17 residues. V shed 0 bases, J shed 8 bases, and the junction held 14 bases outside the gene matches. The DNA for the CDR3 is TGTGCCAGCAGTGAAGCACCCGGACAGGGATTTTCGGGAGGCTACACCTTC. It yields the protein CASSEAPGQGFSGGYTF.

The sample holds many counts of this clonotype. The chain has TRBV28 and TRBJ2-5; D gene ambiguous. The CDR3 spans 13 residues. The V gene lost 4 bases and the J gene lost 5 bases, with 11 bases spanning the gap. Germline CDR1 is MDHEN and CDR2 is SYDVKM. For the CDR3, the DNA is TGTGCCAGCAGTTCTTCCCTGGGGGAGACCCAGTACTTC. Translating gives CASSSSLGETQYF. The complete variable domain, with remaining parts taken from reference TRBV28 and TRBJ2-5, reads DVKVTQSSRYLVKRTGEKVFLECVQDMDHENMFWYRQDPGLGLRLIYFSYDVKMKEKGDIPEGYSVSREKKERFSLILESASTNQTSMYLCASSSSLGETQYFGPGTRLLVL.

In this sample, this clonotype turned up a few times. The chain combines TRBV6-1 with TRBJ1-2; D possibly corresponds to TRBD1 (5 bases). V was clipped by 8 bases and J by 5 bases, with 15 bases between them. The CDR3 covers 13 residues. The V gene's germline CDR1 is MNHNS and CDR2 SASEGT. The CDR3: CASGEAGVYGYTF. CDR3 nucleotide sequence: TGTGCCAGCGGGGAAGCGGGGGTATATGGCTACACCTTC.

This clonotype was found many times. V usage is TRBV20-1 and J usage is TRBJ1-1; D is undetermined. This CDR3 has 12 amino acids. Per germline, CDR1 DFQATT and CDR2 SNEGSKA (reference sequence). Between the trimmed V and J ends, which lost 1 base and 8 bases, there was a span of 11 bases. The CDR3 sequence: CSARVGVREAFF. For the CDR3, the DNA is TGCAGTGCTAGAGTAGGAGTTAGAGAAGCTTTCTTT.

This clonotype came up many times. The chain is built from TRBV2 and TRBJ2-7, with 8 bases that match TRBD2. Germline V gene data show CDR1 as SNHLY and CDR2 as FYNNEI. The CDR3 sequence is 12 residues long. Trimming cost V 7 bases and J 9 bases; bases outside gene matches: 8. CDR3 in amino acids: CASTPGGFGQYF. The CDR3 region has the DNA TGTGCCAGCACTCCGGGGGGGTTCGGGCAGTACTTC.

The chain joins TRBV28 to TRBJ2-3; the match to TRBD1 covers 9 bases. CDR1 MDHEN and CDR2 SYDVKM come from the germline V gene. This CDR3 is built from 18 residues. The V and J ends lost 6 bases and 2 bases, in that order; junction bases with no gene match: 15. This CDR3 reads CASSLKDRGPRPTDTQYF. DNA for the CDR3: TGTGCCAGCAGCTTGAAGGACAGGGGACCTCGTCCCACAGATACGCAGTATTTT.

The V call is TRBV27, the J call TRBJ2-1; weak D call: TRBD2 (6 bases). Between the trimmed V and J ends, which lost 1 base and 4 bases, there was a span of 14 bases. Germline V gene data show CDR1 as MNHEY and CDR2 as SMNVEV (reference sequence). The CDR3 totals 16 residues. CDR3 amino acids: CASSLLSGRPYNEQFF. In DNA, the CDR3 is TGTGCCAGCAGTTTATTGTCCGGGAGACCATACAATGAGCAGTTCTTC.

There are many counts of this clonotype. The rearrangement links TRBV28 to TRBJ2-5; 12 bases fit TRBD2. V was pared by 4 bases and J by 0 bases, with 9 bases of the junction left unmatched. The CDR3 is 18 residues long. The germline V gene encodes CDR1 MDHEN and CDR2 SYDVKM. CDR3: CASSSRTSGNLYQETQYF. CDR3 DNA: TGTGCCAGCAGTTCCCGGACTAGCGGGAACCTGTACCAAGAGACCCAGTACTTC.